This TCR beta chain was obtained from a study of CD8+ T cells in alopecia areata. Looking at the study overall: Treated patients took oral tofacitinib at 5 to 10 mg twice daily. Using the percentage of affected scalp area, treated patients' severity was scored. Study-wide results and limits: Sequenced scalp T cells also include alphabeta T cells resident in normal skin. Tofacitinib yielded significantly lower scalp clonality and fewer expanded CD8+ clones among the top 100.

RNA was isolated and reverse transcribed to cDNA, the sequencing template. TCRdb's copy holds only in-frame clones and misses some; the assay was immunoSEQ multiplex PCR. The sample comprises some 150,000 clones, about 86% of which are singletons, and over 10% rests with the top ten. Germline V gene lookup returns CDR1 SQVTM and CDR2 ANQGSEA. The CDR3 covers 15 residues. V was clipped by 2 bases and J by 5 bases; unmatched bases: 9. This clone was detected only once. Its specificity is not known. Treatment meaning: oral pan-JAK inhibitor, 5-10 mg twice daily. The chain couples TRBV29-1 to TRBJ2-7, with 10 bases aligning to TRBD1. This TCR came from a human donor with alopecia areata. Here the sequenced sample was CD8+ T cells sorted from blood, taken at week 4, from a patient treated with tofacitinib. The CDR3 reads CSVEPGQGFPNEQYF. The DNA of the CDR3 is TGCAGCGTTGAACCGGGACAGGGGTTTCCAAACGAGCAGTACTTC.